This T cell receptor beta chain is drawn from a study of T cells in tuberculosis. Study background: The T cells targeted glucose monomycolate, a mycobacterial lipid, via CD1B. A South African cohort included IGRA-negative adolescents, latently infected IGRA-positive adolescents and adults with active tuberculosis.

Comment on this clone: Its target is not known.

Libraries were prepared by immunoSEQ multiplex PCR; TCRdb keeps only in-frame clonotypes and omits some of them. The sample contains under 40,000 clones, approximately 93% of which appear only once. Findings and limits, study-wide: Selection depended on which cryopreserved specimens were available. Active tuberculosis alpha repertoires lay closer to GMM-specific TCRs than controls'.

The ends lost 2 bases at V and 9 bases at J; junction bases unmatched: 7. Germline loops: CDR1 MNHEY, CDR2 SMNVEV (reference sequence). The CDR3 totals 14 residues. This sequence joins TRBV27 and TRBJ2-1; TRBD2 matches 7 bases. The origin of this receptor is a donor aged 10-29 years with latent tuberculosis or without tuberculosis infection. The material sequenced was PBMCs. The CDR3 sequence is CASSLKLAVSEQFF. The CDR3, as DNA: TGTGCCAGCAGTTTAAAGCTAGCGGTCTCTGAGCAGTTCTTC.